The source of this TCR beta chain is a study of T cells after yellow fever vaccination. General study points: Primary-vaccination clones mostly resurfaced post-booster (under 98% CD4, approximately 89% CD8). Though it reached lower strength, the secondary response hit its peak faster, day 5 versus 15.

TCRdb re-called the 5' RACE reads with MiXCR, one entry per CDR3 protein. The data show about 300,000 distinct CDR3 sequences, roughly 6.8% seen once. This CDR3 contains 15 residues. V was cut by 3 bases and J by 2 bases, with 11 bases left in between. Germline assignment: CDR1 DFQATT and CDR2 SNEGSKA (reference sequence). This clonotype occurred a few times. Its antigen is still unknown. This clonotype originated in a man younger than 35 who received the YFV17D yellow fever vaccine. The V call is TRBV20-1, the J call TRBJ1-6, with TRBD1 as a possible D gene (6 bases). The sequenced sample was PBMCs, obtained about 49 days after the first yellow fever vaccination. Here the CDR3 DNA reads TGCAGTGCTAGCAGCGGGGGCGCCTATAATTCACCCCTCCACTTT. Translating gives CSASSGGAYNSPLHF.